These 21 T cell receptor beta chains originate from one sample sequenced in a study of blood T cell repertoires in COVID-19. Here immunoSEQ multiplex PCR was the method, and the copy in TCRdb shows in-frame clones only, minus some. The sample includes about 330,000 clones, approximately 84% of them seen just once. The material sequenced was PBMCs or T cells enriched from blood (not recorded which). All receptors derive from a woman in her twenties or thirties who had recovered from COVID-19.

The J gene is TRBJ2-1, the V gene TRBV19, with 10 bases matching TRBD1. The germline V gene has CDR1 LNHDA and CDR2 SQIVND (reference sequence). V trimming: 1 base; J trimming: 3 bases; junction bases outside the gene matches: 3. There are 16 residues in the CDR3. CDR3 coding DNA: TGTGCCAGTAGTATAGTAGGGGACAGGGGCTACAATGAGCAGTTCTTC. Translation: CASSIVGDRGYNEQFF. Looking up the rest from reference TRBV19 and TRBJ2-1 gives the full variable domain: DGGITQSPKYLFRKEGQNVTLSCEQNLNHDAMYWYRQDPGQGLRLIYYSQIVNDFQKGDIAEGYSVSREKKESFPLTVTSAQKNPTAFYLCASSIVGDRGYNEQFFGPGTRLTVL.

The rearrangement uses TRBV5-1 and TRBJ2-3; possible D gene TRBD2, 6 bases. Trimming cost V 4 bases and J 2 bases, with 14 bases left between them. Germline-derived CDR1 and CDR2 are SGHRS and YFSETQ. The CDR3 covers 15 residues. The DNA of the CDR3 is TGCGCCAGCAGCCCCGCTAGCGCGACCACAGATACGCAGTATTTT. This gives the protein CASSPASATTDTQYF.

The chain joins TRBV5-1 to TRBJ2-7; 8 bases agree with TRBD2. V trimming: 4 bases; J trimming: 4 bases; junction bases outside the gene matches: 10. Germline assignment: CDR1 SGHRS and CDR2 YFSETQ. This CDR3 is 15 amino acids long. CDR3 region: CASSPSGGYSYEQYF. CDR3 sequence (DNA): TGCGCCAGCAGCCCGAGCGGGGGATATTCTTACGAGCAGTACTTC.

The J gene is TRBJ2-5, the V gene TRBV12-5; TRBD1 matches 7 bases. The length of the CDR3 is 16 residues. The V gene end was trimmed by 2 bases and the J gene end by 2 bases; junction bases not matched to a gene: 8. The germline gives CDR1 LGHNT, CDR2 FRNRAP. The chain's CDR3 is CASGLSPGGPQETQYF. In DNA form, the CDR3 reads TGTGCTAGTGGTTTGAGCCCAGGGGGACCTCAAGAGACCCAGTACTTC.

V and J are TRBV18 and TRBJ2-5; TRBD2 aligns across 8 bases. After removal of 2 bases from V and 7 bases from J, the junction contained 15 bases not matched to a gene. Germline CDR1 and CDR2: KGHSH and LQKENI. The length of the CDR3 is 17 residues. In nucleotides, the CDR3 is TGTGCCAGCTCACCAAACGGGAGACTAGCGCTCTTGGGGACCCAGTACTTC. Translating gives CASSPNGRLALLGTQYF.

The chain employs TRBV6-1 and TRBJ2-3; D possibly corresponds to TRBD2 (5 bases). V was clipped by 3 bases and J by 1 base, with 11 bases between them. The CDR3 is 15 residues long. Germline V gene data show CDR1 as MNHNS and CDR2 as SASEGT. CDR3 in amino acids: CASSDAARGTDTQYF. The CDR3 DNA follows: TGTGCCAGCAGTGACGCAGCGAGGGGCACAGATACGCAGTATTTT.

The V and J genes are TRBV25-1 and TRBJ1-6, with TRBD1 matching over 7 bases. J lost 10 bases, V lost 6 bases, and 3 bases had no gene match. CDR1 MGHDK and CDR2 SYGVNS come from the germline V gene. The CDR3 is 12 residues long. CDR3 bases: TGTGCCAGCAGGGAGGGACAGTCACCCCTCCACTTT. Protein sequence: CASREGQSPLHF.

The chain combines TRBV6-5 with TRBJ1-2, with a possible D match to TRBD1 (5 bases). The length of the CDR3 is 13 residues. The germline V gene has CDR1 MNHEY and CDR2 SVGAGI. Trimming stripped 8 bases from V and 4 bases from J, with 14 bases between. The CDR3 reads CASAYGQGYGYTF. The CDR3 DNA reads TGTGCCAGCGCCTACGGGCAGGGCTATGGCTACACCTTC.

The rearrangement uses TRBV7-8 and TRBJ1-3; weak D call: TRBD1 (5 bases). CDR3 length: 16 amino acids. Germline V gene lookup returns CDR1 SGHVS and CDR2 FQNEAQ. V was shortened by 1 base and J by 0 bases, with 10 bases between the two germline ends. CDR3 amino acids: CASSLVGVDSGNTIYF. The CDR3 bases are TGTGCCAGCAGCTTAGTAGGGGTCGACTCTGGAAACACCATATATTTT.

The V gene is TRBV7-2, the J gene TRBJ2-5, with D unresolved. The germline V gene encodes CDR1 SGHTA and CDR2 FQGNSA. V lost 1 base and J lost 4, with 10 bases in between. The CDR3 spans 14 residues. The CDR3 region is CASSLGGTSETQYF. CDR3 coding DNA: TGTGCCAGCAGCTTAGGTGGCACCTCAGAGACCCAGTACTTC.

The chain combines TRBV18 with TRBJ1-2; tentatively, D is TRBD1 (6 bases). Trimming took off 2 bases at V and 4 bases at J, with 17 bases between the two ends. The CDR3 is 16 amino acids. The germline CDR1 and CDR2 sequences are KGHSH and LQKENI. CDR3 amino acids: CASSPSAQGVVYGYTF. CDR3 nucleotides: TGTGCCAGCTCACCAAGCGCACAGGGTGTAGTCTATGGCTACACCTTC.

The CDR3 DNA reads TGCGCCAGCAGCCAGGCCGGGGGGAGAGAAGTAAGCAATCAGCCCCAGCATTTT. Amino acid sequence: CASSQAGGREVSNQPQHF. The rearrangement joins TRBV4-1 to TRBJ1-5, with a possible D match to TRBD1 (5 bases). Trimming left V 3 bases short and J 1 base short, with 19 bases between. The CDR3 is made up of 18 amino acids. Germline V gene lookup returns CDR1 MGHRA and CDR2 YSYEKL.

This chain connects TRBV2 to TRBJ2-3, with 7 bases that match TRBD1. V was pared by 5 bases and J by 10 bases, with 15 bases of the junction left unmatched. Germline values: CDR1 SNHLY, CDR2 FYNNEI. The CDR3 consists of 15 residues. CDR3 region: CASSRGTAQEEPQYF. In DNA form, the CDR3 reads TGTGCCAGCAGTCGAGGGACAGCTCAGGAAGAGCCGCAGTATTTT. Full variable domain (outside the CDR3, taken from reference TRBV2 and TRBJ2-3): EPEVTQTPSHQVTQMGQEVILRCVPISNHLYFYWYRQILGQKVEFLVSFYNNEISEKSEIFDDQFSVERPDGSNFTLKIRSTKLEDSAMYFCASSRGTAQEEPQYFGPGTRLTVL.

In DNA form, the CDR3 reads TGTGCCAGCCACGGGGGGGCGCAGTACAATGAGCAGTTCTTC. It translates to CASHGGAQYNEQFF. The chain has TRBV2 and TRBJ2-1, with 8 bases that match TRBD2. CDR1 and CDR2 from the germline V gene are SNHLY and FYNNEI. The CDR3 covers 14 residues. The ends lost 8 bases at V and 4 bases at J; junction bases unmatched: 7. Supplemented by reference TRBV2 and TRBJ2-1, the full variable domain reads EPEVTQTPSHQVTQMGQEVILRCVPISNHLYFYWYRQILGQKVEFLVSFYNNEISEKSEIFDDQFSVERPDGSNFTLKIRSTKLEDSAMYFCASHGGAQYNEQFFGPGTRLTVL.

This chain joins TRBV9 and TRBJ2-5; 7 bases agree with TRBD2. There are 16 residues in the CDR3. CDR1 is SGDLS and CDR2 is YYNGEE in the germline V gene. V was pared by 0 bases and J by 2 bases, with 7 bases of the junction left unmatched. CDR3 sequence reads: CASSVGREGRQETQYF. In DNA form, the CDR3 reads TGTGCCAGCAGCGTAGGAAGGGAGGGTCGTCAAGAGACCCAGTACTTC.

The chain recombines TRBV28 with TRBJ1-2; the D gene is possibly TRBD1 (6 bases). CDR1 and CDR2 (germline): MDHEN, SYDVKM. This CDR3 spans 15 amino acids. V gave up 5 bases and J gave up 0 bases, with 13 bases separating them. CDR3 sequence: CASSRGDRTNYGYTF. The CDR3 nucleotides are TGTGCCAGCAGTCGAGGAGACAGGACTAACTATGGCTACACCTTC.

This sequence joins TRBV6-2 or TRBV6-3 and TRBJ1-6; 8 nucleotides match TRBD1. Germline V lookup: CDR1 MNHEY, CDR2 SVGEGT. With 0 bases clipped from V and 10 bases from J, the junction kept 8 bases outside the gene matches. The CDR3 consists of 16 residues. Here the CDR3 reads CASSYSSGGFRSPLHF. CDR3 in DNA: TGTGCCAGCAGTTACTCATCAGGGGGCTTTAGATCACCCCTCCACTTT.

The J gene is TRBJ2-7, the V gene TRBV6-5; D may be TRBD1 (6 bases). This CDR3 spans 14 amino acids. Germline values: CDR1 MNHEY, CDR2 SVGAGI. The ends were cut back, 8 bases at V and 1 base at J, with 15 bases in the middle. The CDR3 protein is CASGPSQGSYEQYF. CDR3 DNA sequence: TGTGCCAGCGGCCCCTCACAGGGTTCCTACGAGCAGTACTTC.

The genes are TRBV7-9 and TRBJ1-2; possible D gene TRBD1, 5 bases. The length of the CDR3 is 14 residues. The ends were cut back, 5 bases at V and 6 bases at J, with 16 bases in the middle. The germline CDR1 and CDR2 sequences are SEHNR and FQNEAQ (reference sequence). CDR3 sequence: CASSPGGPRDGYTF. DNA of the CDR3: TGTGCCAGCAGCCCCGGAGGGCCCAGGGATGGCTACACCTTC.

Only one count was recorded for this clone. The CDR3 region is CASSQGLGFQETQYF. CDR3 nucleotide sequence: TGTGCCAGCAGCCAAGGTCTCGGGTTCCAAGAGACCCAGTACTTC. The chain is built from TRBV14 and TRBJ2-5; D unclear. The length of the CDR3 is 15 residues. The V gene lost 1 base and the J gene lost 1 base, with 10 bases spanning the gap. CDR1 SGHDN and CDR2 FVKESK come from the germline V gene.

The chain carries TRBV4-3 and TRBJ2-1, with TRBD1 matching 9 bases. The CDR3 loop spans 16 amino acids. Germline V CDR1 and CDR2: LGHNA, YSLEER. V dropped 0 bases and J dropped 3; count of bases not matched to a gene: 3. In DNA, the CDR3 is TGCGCCAGCAGCCAAGATTGGGGACAGGGCTACAATGAGCAGTTCTTC. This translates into CASSQDWGQGYNEQFF.